Shown below are 26 T cell receptor beta chains from a single sample sequenced in a study of blood T cell repertoires in COVID-19. Only in-frame clones appear in the TCRdb table, and some are missing; sequencing was by immunoSEQ multiplex PCR. The data contain over 150,000 clones, 85% of them singletons. Sequenced sample: peripheral blood. Receptors originate from a woman older than 75 with COVID-19, enrolled during active disease.

The chain uses TRBV3-1 (or the pseudogene TRBV3-2) and TRBJ2-4, with D possibly TRBD1 on 6 matching bases. Germline V CDR1 and CDR2: LGHDT, YNNKEL (reference sequence). This CDR3 comprises 16 residues. The V end was cut by 3 bases, the J end by 1 base, with 13 bases between. In nucleotides, the CDR3 is TGTGCCAGCAGCCACGGGAATAGGGGGGCCAAAAACATTCAGTACTTC. It translates to CASSHGNRGAKNIQYF.

This clone occurred once. The CDR3 sequence: CASTPSGTRYNEQFF. CDR3 nucleotide sequence: TGTGCCAGCACCCCTTCCGGGACTCGATACAATGAGCAGTTCTTC. The chain links TRBV11-1 to TRBJ2-1, with TRBD2 as a possible D gene (6 bases). CDR3 size: 15 residues. Germline V gives CDR1 SGHAT, CDR2 FQDESV (reference sequence). Trimming stripped 7 bases from V and 4 bases from J, with 17 bases between.

The gene calls are TRBV5-4 and TRBJ1-4; the D is unclear. The length of the CDR3 is 13 residues. Trimming took off 0 bases at V and 8 bases at J, with 8 bases between the two ends. Germline-derived CDR1 and CDR2 are SGHNT and YYREEE (reference sequence). CDR3 DNA sequence: TGTGCCAGCAGCTTGGGAGGCGAGGAAAAACTGTTTTTT. It yields the protein CASSLGGEEKLFF.

The chain combines TRBV11-3 with TRBJ2-7; weak D call: TRBD1 (7 bases). V lost 3 bases and J 6 bases, leaving 24 bases between the germline ends. Germline V CDR1 and CDR2: SGHNT, YENEEA. The CDR3 sequence is 17 residues long. CDR3: CASSLGGATETGPEQYF. The DNA for the CDR3 is TGTGCCAGCAGCTTGGGGGGTGCCACCGAGACAGGGCCCGAGCAGTACTTC.

The rearrangement uses TRBV6-5 and TRBJ2-1; D possibly corresponds to TRBD1 (5 bases). Between the trimmed V and J ends, which lost 8 bases and 5 bases, there was a span of 16 bases. The CDR3 totals 14 residues. Per the germline V gene, CDR1 is MNHEY and CDR2 is SVGAGI. In DNA form, the CDR3 reads TGTGCCAGCTATACAGGACAACCTAACAATGAGCAGTTCTTC. Amino acid sequence: CASYTGQPNNEQFF.

The rearrangement links TRBV2 to TRBJ1-5; unclear D gene. V was cut by 9 bases and J by 10 bases, with 16 bases left in between. The germline CDR1 and CDR2 sequences are SNHLY and FYNNEI. This CDR3 contains 12 residues. The CDR3 bases are TGTGCCAGTTCCCCCCCGGGAAGTCCCCAGCATTTT. The encoded protein is CASSPPGSPQHF.

The chain is built from TRBV19 and TRBJ2-3; tentatively, D is TRBD2 (7 bases). Germline CDR1 reads LNHDA; CDR2 reads SQIVND (reference sequence). The CDR3 covers 18 residues. V lost 10 bases, J lost 6 bases, and 32 bases lay in between. The CDR3 DNA reads as TGTGCCACACAAGCGGGTGGTTCGGCGGGGGCAACGGGGGATACGCAGTATTTT. It specifies CATQAGGSAGATGDTQYF.

This chain links TRBV3-1 (or the pseudogene TRBV3-2) with TRBJ2-4; 9 nucleotides align to TRBD2. Germline-derived CDR1 and CDR2 are LGHDT and YNNKEL (reference sequence). The J segment lost 3 bases and the V segment lost 4 bases, leaving 7 bases of the junction unmatched. The CDR3 is 16 residues long. The CDR3 region has the DNA TGTGCCAGCAGCCTTCTGGGCGGGGGGGGCAAAAACATTCAGTACTTC. Protein product: CASSLLGGGGKNIQYF.

As to this clone: At one end the junction does not follow the germline gene, possibly because of a read error. The rearrangement links TRBV12-3 or TRBV12-4 to TRBJ1-2; 8 nucleotides agree with TRBD1. This CDR3 contains 13 residues. CDR3 DNA: TGTGCCAGCAGTTCATCCGGACAGGGCTCTACATCCTTC. It is translated as CASSSSGQGSTSF.

V gene TRBV25-1 combines with J gene TRBJ2-3; TRBD2 matches 8 bases. The CDR3 extends over 16 amino acids. V gave up 6 bases and J gave up 1 base; unmatched junction bases: 9. The germline V gene encodes CDR1 MGHDK and CDR2 SYGVNS. For the CDR3, the DNA is TGTGCCAGCAGACCCGTAGCGGGGATCCGCACAGATACGCAGTATTTT. Translated, it gives CASRPVAGIRTDTQYF.

In its sample, this clone was seen a few times. The V and J genes are TRBV7-2 and TRBJ2-2, with D possibly being TRBD2 (6 bases). Germline CDR1 and CDR2: SGHTA and FQGNSA. The CDR3 has 15 residues. Trimming left V 5 bases short and J 3 bases short, with 13 bases between. Here the CDR3 DNA reads TGTGCCAGCAGCGAAACGGGGGTGCACACCGGGGAGCTGTTTTTT. Protein sequence: CASSETGVHTGELFF.

This clone was observed a few times. Distinct nucleotide sequences in the sample also encode this CDR3. The genes are TRBV5-1 and TRBJ1-1, with D possibly matching TRBD1 (5 bases). The CDR3 consists of 14 residues. Between the trimmed V and J ends, which lost 0 bases and 1 base, there was a span of 7 bases. Germline CDR1 and CDR2: SGHRS and YFSETQ. The CDR3 reads CASSLGQRNTEAFF. The CDR3 DNA reads as TGCGCCAGCAGCTTGGGACAGCGGAACACTGAAGCTTTCTTT. Supplemented by reference TRBV5-1 and TRBJ1-1, the full variable domain reads KAGVTQTPRYLIKTRGQQVTLSCSPISGHRSVSWYQQTPGQGLQFLFEYFSETQRNKGNFPGRFSGRQFSNSRSEMNVSTLELGDSALYLCASSLGQRNTEAFFGQGTRLTVV.

The chain employs TRBV5-6 and TRBJ2-7, with 8 positions matching TRBD2. Germline V gene sequence: CDR1 SGHDT, CDR2 YYEEEE. The CDR3 is 13 amino acids. V shed 7 bases, J shed 2 bases, and the junction held 5 bases outside the gene matches. CDR3 in DNA: TGTGCCAGCTCGGGGGGGCCCGCCTACGAGCAGTACTTC. Its translation is CASSGGPAYEQYF.

Of note for this clone: The same CDR3 is also encoded by other DNA sequences in this sample. The V gene is TRBV4-1, the J gene TRBJ1-4; 7 positions agree with TRBD1. The V gene's germline CDR1 is MGHRA and CDR2 YSYEKL. V dropped 3 bases and J dropped 8; count of bases not matched to a gene: 3. CDR3 length: 13 residues. CDR3 protein: CASSQSGGEKLFF. In nucleotides, the CDR3 is TGCGCCAGCAGCCAGTCAGGGGGGGAAAAACTGTTTTTT.

The chain employs TRBV5-1 and TRBJ2-1, with TRBD1 matching over 8 bases. The trim removed 7 bases at V and 6 bases at J, leaving 9 bases unmatched. CDR3 length equals 14 residues. CDR1 and CDR2 from the germline V gene are SGHRS and YFSETQ. The CDR3, as DNA: TGCGCCAGCGACCAGGGGGCTGGTTTCAATGAGCAGTTCTTC. Its translation: CASDQGAGFNEQFF.

The CDR3 DNA sequence: TGTGCCAGCAGCCAAGATAGGGTAGACAGGGGGCGCAGAGATACGCAGTATTTT. This sequence encodes CASSQDRVDRGRRDTQYF. The rearrangement joins TRBV4-2 to TRBJ2-3; TRBD1 matches 10 bases. J was trimmed by 5 bases and V by 0 bases; bases with no gene match: 11. Germline V gene sequence: CDR1 LGHNA, CDR2 YNFKEQ. CDR3 length: 18 residues.

This clone was picked up one time. The rearrangement uses TRBV6-5 and TRBJ2-3, with a tentative D call TRBD1 (5 bases). V was cut by 10 bases and J by 0 bases, with 17 bases left in between. From germline, CDR1 is MNHEY and CDR2 SVGAGI. The CDR3 contains 15 residues. CDR3 amino acids: CATKGARPSTDTQYF. CDR3 nucleotides: TGTGCCACCAAAGGGGCCAGGCCTAGCACAGATACGCAGTATTTT.

The rearrangement uses TRBV6-5 and TRBJ1-2; D is ambiguous. The CDR3 spans 15 residues. The V gene's germline CDR1 is MNHEY and CDR2 SVGAGI. Trimming took 5 bases from V and 4 from J, leaving 17 bases between them. CDR3 loop: CASSTGRGSRYGYTF. The DNA for the CDR3 is TGTGCCAGCAGTACCGGCCGCGGGAGTCGCTATGGCTACACCTTC.

This rearrangement joins TRBV3-1 (or the pseudogene TRBV3-2) to TRBJ2-2, with 12 bases fitting TRBD1. V lost 4 bases to trimming and J lost 6 bases; unmatched junction nucleotides: 6. The CDR3 sequence is 16 residues long. Germline CDR1 is LGHDT and CDR2 is YNNKEL (reference sequence). Here the CDR3 reads CASSPSGTGGSGELFF. The CDR3 DNA reads TGTGCCAGCAGCCCCTCCGGGACAGGGGGCTCCGGGGAGCTGTTTTTT.

J is TRBJ2-7 and V is TRBV21-1; the table's D gene call, TRBD1, was not cross checked with the DNA. TRBV21-1 is a pseudogene segment. The CDR3 extends over 16 amino acids. CDR3 in amino acids: CASSAPAWTDSYEQYF. Here the CDR3 DNA reads TGTGCCAGCAGCGCCCCCGCCTGGACAGATTCCTACGAGCAGTACTTC.

The V and J genes are TRBV6-2 or TRBV6-3 and TRBJ2-5; perhaps TRBD1 as D (5 bases). Trimming cost V 5 bases and J 5 bases, with 12 bases left between them. The CDR3 extends over 13 amino acids. Germline CDR1 MNHEY, CDR2 SVGEGT. The CDR3: CASSPLRAETQYF. The CDR3 region has the DNA TGTGCCAGCAGTCCCCTCAGGGCGGAGACCCAGTACTTC.

The V gene is TRBV5-1, the J gene TRBJ2-7, with TRBD1 identical over 8 bases. Unmatched junction bases numbered 12, after V lost 4 bases and J lost 3 bases. Germline lookup yields CDR1 SGHRS and CDR2 YFSETQ. The CDR3 runs to 16 residues. Here the CDR3 reads CASSAADRGNIYEQYF. The CDR3 coding sequence is TGCGCCAGCAGCGCTGCTGACAGGGGTAATATCTACGAGCAGTACTTC. The whole variable domain, filled in from reference TRBV5-1 and TRBJ2-7, reads KAGVTQTPRYLIKTRGQQVTLSCSPISGHRSVSWYQQTPGQGLQFLFEYFSETQRNKGNFPGRFSGRQFSNSRSEMNVSTLELGDSALYLCASSAADRGNIYEQYFGPGTRLTVT.

J is TRBJ2-7 and V is TRBV28; tentatively, D is TRBD2 (6 bases). CDR1 and CDR2 (germline): MDHEN, SYDVKM. This CDR3 is 13 amino acids long. V lost 6 bases, J lost 0 bases, and 9 bases lay in between. In DNA form, the CDR3 reads TGTGCCAGCAGGGAGGGGAGCTCCTACGAGCAGTACTTC. Encoded protein: CASREGSSYEQYF.

J is TRBJ1-1 and V is TRBV6-1, with a possible D match to TRBD1 (6 bases). V lost 4 bases and J 0 bases, leaving 21 bases between the germline ends. The CDR3 is 18 residues long. Germline lookup yields CDR1 MNHNS and CDR2 SASEGT. The CDR3 nucleotides are TGTGCCAGCAGTGCCCAACAGGGAAGTTTTGGGCTGAACACTGAAGCTTTCTTT. It yields the protein CASSAQQGSFGLNTEAFF.

The chain couples TRBV5-1 to TRBJ2-1; 13 nucleotides line up with TRBD2. Germline lookup yields CDR1 SGHRS and CDR2 YFSETQ. Losses at the gene ends were 2 bases for V and 9 bases for J; bases not matched to a gene: 23. This CDR3 spans 21 amino acids. The CDR3 here is CASSFRPPDLLAGGSNLEQFF. CDR3 sequence (DNA): TGCGCCAGCAGCTTTCGGCCCCCGGACCTACTAGCGGGAGGGAGTAATCTTGAGCAGTTCTTC.

This rearrangement joins TRBV5-1 to TRBJ1-1; D remains unclear. The CDR3 is made up of 14 amino acids. Trimming shortened V by 4 bases and J by 3 bases, and 13 bases separated the two germline ends. Germline V gene data show CDR1 as SGHRS and CDR2 as YFSETQ. The CDR3 DNA is TGCGCCAGCAGCATCGTCCCGTCGGACACTGAAGCTTTCTTT. Its protein product is CASSIVPSDTEAFF.